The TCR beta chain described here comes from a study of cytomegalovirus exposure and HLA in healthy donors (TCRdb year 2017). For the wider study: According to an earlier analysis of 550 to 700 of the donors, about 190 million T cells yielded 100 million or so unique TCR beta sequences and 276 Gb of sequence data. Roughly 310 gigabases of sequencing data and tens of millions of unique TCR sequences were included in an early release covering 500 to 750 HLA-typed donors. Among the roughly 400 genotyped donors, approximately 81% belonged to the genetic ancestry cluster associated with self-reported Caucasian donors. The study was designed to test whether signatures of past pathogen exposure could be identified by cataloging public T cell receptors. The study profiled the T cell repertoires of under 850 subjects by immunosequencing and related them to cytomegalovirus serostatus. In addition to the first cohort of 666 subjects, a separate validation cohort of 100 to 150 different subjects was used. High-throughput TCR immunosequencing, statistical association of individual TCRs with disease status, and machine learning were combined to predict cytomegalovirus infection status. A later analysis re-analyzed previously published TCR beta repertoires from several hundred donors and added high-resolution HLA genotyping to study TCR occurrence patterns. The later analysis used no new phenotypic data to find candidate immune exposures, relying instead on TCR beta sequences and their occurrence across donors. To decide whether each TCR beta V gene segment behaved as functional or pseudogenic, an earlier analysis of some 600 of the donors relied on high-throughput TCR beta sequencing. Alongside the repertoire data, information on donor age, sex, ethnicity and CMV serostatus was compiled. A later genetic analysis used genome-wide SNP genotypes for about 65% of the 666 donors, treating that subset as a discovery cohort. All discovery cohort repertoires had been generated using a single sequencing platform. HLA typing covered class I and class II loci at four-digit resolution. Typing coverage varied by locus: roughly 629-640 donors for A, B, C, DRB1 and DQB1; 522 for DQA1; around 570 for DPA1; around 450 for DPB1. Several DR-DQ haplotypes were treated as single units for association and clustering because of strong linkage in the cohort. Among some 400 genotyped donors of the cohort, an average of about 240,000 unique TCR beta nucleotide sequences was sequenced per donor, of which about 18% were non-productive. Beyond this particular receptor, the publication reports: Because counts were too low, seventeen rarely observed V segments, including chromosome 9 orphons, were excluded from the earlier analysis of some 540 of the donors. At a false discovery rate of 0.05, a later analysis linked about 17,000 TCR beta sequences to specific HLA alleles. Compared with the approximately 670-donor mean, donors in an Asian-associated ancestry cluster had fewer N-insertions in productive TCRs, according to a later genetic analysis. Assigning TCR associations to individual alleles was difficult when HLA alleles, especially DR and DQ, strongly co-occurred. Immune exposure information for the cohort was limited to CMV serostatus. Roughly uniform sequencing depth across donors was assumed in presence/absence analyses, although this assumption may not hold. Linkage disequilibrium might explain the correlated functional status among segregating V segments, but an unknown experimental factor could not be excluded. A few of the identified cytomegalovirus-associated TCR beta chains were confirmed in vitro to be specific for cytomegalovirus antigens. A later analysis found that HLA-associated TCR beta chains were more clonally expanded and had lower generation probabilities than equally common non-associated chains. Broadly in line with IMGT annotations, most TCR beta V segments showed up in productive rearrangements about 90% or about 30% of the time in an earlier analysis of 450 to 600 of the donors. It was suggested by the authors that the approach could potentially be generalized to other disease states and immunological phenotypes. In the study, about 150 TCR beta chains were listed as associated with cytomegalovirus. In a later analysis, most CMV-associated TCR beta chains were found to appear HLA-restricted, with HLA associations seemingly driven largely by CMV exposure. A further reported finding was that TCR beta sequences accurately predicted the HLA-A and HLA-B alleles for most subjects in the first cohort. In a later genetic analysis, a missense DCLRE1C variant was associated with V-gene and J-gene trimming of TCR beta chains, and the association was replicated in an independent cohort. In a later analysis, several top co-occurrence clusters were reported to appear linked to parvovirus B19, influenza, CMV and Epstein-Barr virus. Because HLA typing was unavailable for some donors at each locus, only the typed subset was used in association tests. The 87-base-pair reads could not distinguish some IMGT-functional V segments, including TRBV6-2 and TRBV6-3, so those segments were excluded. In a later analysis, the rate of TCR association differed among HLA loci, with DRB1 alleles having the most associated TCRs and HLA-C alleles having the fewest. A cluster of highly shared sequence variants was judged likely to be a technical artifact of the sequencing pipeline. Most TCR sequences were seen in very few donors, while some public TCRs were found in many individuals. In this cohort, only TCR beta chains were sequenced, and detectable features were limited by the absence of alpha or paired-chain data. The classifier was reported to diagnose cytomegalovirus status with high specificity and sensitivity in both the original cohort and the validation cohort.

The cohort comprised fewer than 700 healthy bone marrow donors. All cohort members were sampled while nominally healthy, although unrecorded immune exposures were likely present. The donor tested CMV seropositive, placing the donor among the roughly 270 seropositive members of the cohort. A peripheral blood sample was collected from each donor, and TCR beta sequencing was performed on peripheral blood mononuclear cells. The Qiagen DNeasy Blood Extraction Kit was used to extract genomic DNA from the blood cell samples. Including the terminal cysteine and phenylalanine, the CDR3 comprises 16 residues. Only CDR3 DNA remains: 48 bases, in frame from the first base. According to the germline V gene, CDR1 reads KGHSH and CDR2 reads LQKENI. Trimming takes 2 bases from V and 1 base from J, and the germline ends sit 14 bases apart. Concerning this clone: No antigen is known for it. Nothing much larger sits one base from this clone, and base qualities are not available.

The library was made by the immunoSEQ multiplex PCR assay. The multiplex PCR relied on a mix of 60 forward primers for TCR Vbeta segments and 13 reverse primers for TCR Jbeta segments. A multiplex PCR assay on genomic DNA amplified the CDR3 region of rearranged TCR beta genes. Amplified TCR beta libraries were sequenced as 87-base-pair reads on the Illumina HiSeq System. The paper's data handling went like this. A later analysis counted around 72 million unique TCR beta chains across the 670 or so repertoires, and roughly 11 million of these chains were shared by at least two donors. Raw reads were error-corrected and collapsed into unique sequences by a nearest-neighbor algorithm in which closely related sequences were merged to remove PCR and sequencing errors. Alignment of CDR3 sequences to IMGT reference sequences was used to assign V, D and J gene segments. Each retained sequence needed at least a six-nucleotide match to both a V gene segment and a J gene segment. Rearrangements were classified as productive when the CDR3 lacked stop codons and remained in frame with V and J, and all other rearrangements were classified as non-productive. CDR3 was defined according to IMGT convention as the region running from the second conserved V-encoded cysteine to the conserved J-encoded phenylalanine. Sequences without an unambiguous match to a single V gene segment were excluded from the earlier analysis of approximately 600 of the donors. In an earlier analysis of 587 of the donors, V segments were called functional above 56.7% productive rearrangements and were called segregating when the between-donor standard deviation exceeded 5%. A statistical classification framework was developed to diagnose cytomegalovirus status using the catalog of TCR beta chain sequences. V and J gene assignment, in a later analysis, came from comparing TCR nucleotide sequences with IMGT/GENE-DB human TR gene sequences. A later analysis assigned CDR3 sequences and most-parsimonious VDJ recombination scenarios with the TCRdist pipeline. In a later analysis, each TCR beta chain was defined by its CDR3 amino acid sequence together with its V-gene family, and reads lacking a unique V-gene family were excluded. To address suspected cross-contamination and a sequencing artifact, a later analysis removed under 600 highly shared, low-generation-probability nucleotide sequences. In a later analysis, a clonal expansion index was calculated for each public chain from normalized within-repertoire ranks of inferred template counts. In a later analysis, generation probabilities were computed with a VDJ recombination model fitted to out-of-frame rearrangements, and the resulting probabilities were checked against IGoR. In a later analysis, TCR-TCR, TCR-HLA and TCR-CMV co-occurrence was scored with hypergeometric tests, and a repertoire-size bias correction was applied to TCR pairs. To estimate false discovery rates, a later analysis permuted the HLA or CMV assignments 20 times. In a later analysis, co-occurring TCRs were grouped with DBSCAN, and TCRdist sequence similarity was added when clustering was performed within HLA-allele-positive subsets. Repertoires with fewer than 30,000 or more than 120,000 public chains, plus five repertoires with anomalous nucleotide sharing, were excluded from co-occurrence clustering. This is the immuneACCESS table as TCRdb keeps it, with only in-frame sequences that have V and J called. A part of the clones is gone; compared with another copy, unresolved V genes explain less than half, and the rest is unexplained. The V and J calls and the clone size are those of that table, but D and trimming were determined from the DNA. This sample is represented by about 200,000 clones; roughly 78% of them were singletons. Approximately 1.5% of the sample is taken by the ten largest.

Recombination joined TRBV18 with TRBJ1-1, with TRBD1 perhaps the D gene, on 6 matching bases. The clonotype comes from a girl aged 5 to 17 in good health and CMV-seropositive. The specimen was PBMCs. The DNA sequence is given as TGTGCCAGCTCACCAAGAGAGGGGGTGGCGAACACTGAAGCTTTCTTT. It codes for CASSPREGVANTEAFF.